Each of the 15 T cell receptor beta chains below was sequenced from the same sample in a study of post-analysis software for immune sequencing data. Unique-molecular-identifier-tagged TCR beta cDNA libraries were used. MiXCR, applied by TCRdb to the PCR reads, yields one record per CDR3 protein. The data contain about 400,000 distinct CDR3 sequences, less than 35% of them singletons. Study-level points and caveats: Roughly 5 TRBV segments occurring more often in patients than controls included TRBV5-6, TRBV5-1 and TRBV20-1.

Their recognized antigens are unknown. Sequenced: blood. The receptors were gathered from a girl aged 5 to 17 with multiple sclerosis.

In its sample, this clonotype was seen a few times. This rearrangement joins TRBV5-6 to TRBJ1-2; TRBD1 aligns across 7 bases. The CDR3 extends over 14 amino acids. Trimming took 4 bases from V and 6 from J; bases not matched to a gene: 9. Per the germline V gene, CDR1 is SGHDT and CDR2 is YYEEEE. The CDR3 nucleotides read TGTGCCAGCAGCAGCTCGGACAGGCTCCATGGCTACACCTTC. This translates into CASSSSDRLHGYTF.

The CDR3 loop reads CASRPKGHGYTF. CDR3 nucleotides: TGTGCCAGCAGGCCCAAGGGGCATGGCTACACCTTC. This chain links TRBV28 with TRBJ1-2; D possibly corresponds to TRBD1 (5 bases). CDR3 size: 12 residues. Germline loops: CDR1 MDHEN, CDR2 SYDVKM. V was cut by 6 bases and J by 6 bases, with 11 bases left in between.

V and J are TRBV6-4 and TRBJ1-6; 11 bases are a match to TRBD1. The ends lost 4 bases at V and 11 bases at J; junction bases unmatched: 10. The CDR3 totals 16 residues. CDR1 is MRHNA, CDR2 SNTAGT, per germline. This CDR3 reads CASSGGTGGKRAPLHF. The DNA of the CDR3 is TGTGCCAGCAGTGGGGGGACAGGGGGAAAGAGGGCACCCCTCCACTTT.

Regarding this clonotype: One end of the junction does not line up with germline, which may come from a read error. V and J are TRBV4-3 and TRBJ2-1; the D is unclear. The CDR3 is 13 residues long. CDR1 and CDR2 from the germline V gene are LGHNA and YSLEER. As DNA, the CDR3 is TGCGCCAGCAGCCAAGATTTCGGCAATGGGCAGTTCTTC. Its translation is CASSQDFGNGQFF.

The chain employs TRBV12-3 or TRBV12-4 and TRBJ2-1; a weak D match, TRBD1 (5 bases). This CDR3 region has 13 residues. V was clipped by 2 bases and J by 10 bases, with 12 bases between them. CDR3 sequence (DNA): TGTGCCAGCAGTTTATTGGGTGGGGCCGAGCAGTTCTTC. Its translation: CASSLLGGAEQFF.

J is TRBJ2-7 and V is TRBV7-9, with TRBD1 identical over 7 bases. Germline CDR1 reads SEHNR; CDR2 reads FQNEAQ (reference sequence). V was clipped by 0 bases and J by 2 bases; unmatched bases: 4. The CDR3 sequence is 15 residues long. The CDR3 loop reads CASSLAMDRTYEQYF. Written as DNA, the CDR3 is TGTGCCAGCAGCTTAGCGATGGACAGGACCTACGAGCAGTACTTC.

The rearrangement uses TRBV4-1 and TRBJ1-5; D uncertain. Germline CDR1 MGHRA, CDR2 YSYEKL. There are 15 residues in the CDR3. Trimming cost V 1 base and J 9 bases, with 16 bases left between them. CDR3 nucleotide sequence: TGCGCCAGCAGCCAAGGGGGTGAGGGAATCATGCCCCAGCATTTT. Protein sequence: CASSQGGEGIMPQHF.

There are a few counts of this clonotype. This rearrangement joins TRBV7-8 to TRBJ1-1; TRBD1 matches at 8 bases. The CDR3 extends over 14 amino acids. Trimming cost V 2 bases and J 2 bases; bases outside gene matches: 1. Germline V gene sequence: CDR1 SGHVS, CDR2 FQNEAQ. CDR3 coding DNA: TGTGCCAGCAGCTTACAGGGGGCAAACACTGAAGCTTTCTTT. This sequence encodes CASSLQGANTEAFF.

The sample holds a few counts of this clonotype. The V and J genes are TRBV6-4 and TRBJ1-2; 9 bases are a match to TRBD1. There are 15 residues in the CDR3. V lost 4 bases, J lost 8 bases, and 11 bases stayed unmatched. Germline CDR1 MRHNA, CDR2 SNTAGT. CDR3 nucleotides: TGTGCCAGCAGTGCCCAACCGGGACAGGGAAGAGGCTACACCTTC. Translated, it gives CASSAQPGQGRGYTF.

In its sample, this clonotype was seen many times. This chain uses TRBV7-6 with TRBJ1-6; the D gene is possibly TRBD1 (5 bases). CDR1 and CDR2 from the germline V gene are SGHVS and FNYEAQ. The CDR3 runs 15 residues. V gave up 3 bases and J gave up 7 bases, with 13 bases separating them. The CDR3 spells CASSFSGNENSPLHF. The CDR3 DNA is TGTGCCAGCAGCTTTTCAGGGAACGAGAATTCACCCCTCCACTTT.

A few counts support this clonotype. The chain recombines TRBV27 with TRBJ2-7, with D perhaps matching TRBD2 (5 bases). The V end was cut by 11 bases, the J end by 3 bases, with 11 bases between. Looked up from germline, CDR1 is MNHEY and CDR2 is SMNVEV (reference sequence). This CDR3 is 11 amino acids long. CDR3 residues: CAVGADYEQYF. Written as DNA, the CDR3 is TGTGCCGTGGGAGCGGACTACGAGCAGTACTTC.

The V and J genes are TRBV5-1 and TRBJ2-3; D is ambiguous. CDR1 is SGHRS, CDR2 YFSETQ, per germline. Trimming left V 6 bases short and J 0 bases short, with 8 bases between. The CDR3 consists of 13 residues. CDR3 nucleotide sequence: TGCGCCAGCAAAGAGACTAGCACAGATACGCAGTATTTT. Translation: CASKETSTDTQYF.

The chain recombines TRBV20-1 with TRBJ2-1, with D possibly TRBD1 on 8 matching bases. Germline lookup yields CDR1 DFQATT and CDR2 SNEGSKA (reference sequence). The ends were cut back, 1 base at V and 2 bases at J, with 15 bases in the middle. This CDR3 comprises 16 residues. CDR3 bases: TGCAGTGCTAGAGGGGGGAGGGGACAGGCCTACAATGAGCAGTTCTTC. This gives the protein CSARGGRGQAYNEQFF.

This clonotype came up a few times. The chain employs TRBV12-3 or TRBV12-4 and TRBJ1-1; D remains unclear. CDR3 length: 13 residues. V gave up 7 bases and J gave up 4 bases, with 13 bases separating them. The CDR3: CASTAGSITEAFF. CDR3 nucleotide sequence: TGTGCCAGCACCGCCGGGAGTATCACTGAAGCTTTCTTT.

This chain links TRBV20-1 with TRBJ2-7; tentatively, D is TRBD2 (6 bases). The CDR3 extends over 15 amino acids. V was pared by 3 bases and J by 7 bases, with 22 bases between. CDR1 DFQATT and CDR2 SNEGSKA come from the germline V gene (reference sequence). The CDR3 spells CSASGAPGVGREQYF. CDR3 DNA: TGCAGTGCTAGCGGTGCTCCGGGGGTAGGTCGAGAGCAGTACTTC.